This entry is about one T cell receptor (beta chain). Its target is unknown. Indicated treatment: approximately nine-day PBMC culture with coronavirus spike peptide pools or control peptides (ViraFEST assay). The data belong to a study of vaccination and CD4 T cells after COVID-19. Looking at the study overall: Post-vaccine specimens were obtained a median 72 days after dose two (range 14 to 241).

With the Oncomine TCR Beta short-read assay, DNA from cultured CD4+ T cells was sequenced. One entry per CDR3 protein results from TCRdb running MiXCR on the PCR reads. The table has around 20,000 distinct CDR3 sequences, approximately 45% seen once. Germline V gene sequence: CDR1 SGHAT, CDR2 FQNNGV. The CDR3 is 14 amino acids. The V end lost 0 bases, the J end lost 1 base, and 6 bases lay between the germline ends. Findings of the study overall: A nonsignificant median increase from about 22 to 38 SARS-CoV-2-reactive clonotypes was observed.

The chain recombines TRBV11-2 with TRBJ1-1, with D hard to call. The TCR comes from a human donor who had recovered from COVID-19. Material: CD4+ T cells from blood, cultured in vitro, obtained before SARS-CoV-2 vaccination. The CDR3 coding sequence is TGTGCCAGCAGCTTAGATCATGCGAACACTGAAGCTTTCTTT. Residues: CASSLDHANTEAFF.